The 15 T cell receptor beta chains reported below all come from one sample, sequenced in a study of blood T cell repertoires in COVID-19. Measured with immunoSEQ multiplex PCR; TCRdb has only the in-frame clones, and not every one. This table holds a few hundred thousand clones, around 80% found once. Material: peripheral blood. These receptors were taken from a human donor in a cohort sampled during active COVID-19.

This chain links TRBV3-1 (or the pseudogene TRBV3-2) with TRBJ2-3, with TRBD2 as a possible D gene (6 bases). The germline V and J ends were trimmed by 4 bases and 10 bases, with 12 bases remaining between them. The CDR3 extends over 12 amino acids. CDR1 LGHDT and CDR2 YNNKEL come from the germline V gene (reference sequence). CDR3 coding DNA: TGTGCCAGCAGCCGTGTACCGGGGGCGCAGTATTTT. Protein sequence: CASSRVPGAQYF.

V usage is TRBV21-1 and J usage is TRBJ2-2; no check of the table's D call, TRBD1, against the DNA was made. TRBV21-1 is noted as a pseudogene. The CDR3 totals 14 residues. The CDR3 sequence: CASSKFRGCGELFF. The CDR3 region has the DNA TGTGCCAGCAGCAAATTCAGGGGGTGCGGGGAGCTGTTTTTT.

The CDR3 nucleotides read TGTGCCGGAGACCTGACAGGGGGAACTGAAGCTTTCTTT. It translates to CAGDLTGGTEAFF. The chain carries TRBV30 and TRBJ1-1; 9 nucleotides line up with TRBD1. Germline-derived CDR1 and CDR2 are GTSNPN and SVGIG (reference sequence). The CDR3 runs 13 residues. V lost 8 bases and J lost 5; bases outside the gene matches: 9.

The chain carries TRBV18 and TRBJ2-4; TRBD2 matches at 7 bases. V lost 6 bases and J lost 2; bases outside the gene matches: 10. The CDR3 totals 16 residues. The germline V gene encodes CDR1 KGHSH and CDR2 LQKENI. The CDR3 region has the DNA TGTGCCAGCTCCACGGCGGGGGTGTGGACCAAAAACATTCAGTACTTC. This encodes CASSTAGVWTKNIQYF.

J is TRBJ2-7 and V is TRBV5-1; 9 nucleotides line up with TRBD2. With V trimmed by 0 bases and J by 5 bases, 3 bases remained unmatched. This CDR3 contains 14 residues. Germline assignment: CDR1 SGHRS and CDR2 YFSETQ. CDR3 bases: TGCGCCAGCAGCTTGGCTAGCGGGAAACACGAGCAGTACTTC. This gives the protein CASSLASGKHEQYF.

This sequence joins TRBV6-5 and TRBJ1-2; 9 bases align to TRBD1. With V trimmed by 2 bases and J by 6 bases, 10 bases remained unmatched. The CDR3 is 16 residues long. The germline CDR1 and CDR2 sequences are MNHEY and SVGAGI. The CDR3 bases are TGTGCCAGCAGTTACGGGGCACAGGGGGCTTTTGATGGCTACACCTTC. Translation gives CASSYGAQGAFDGYTF.

The CDR3 nucleotides read TGCGCCAGCAGCCTACGTACTGTCACAGATACGCAGTATTTT. Its protein product is CASSLRTVTDTQYF. The chain is built from TRBV5-1 and TRBJ2-3; no reliable D call. This CDR3 comprises 14 residues. CDR1 and CDR2 from the germline V gene are SGHRS and YFSETQ. Trimming stripped 4 bases from V and 2 bases from J, with 11 bases between.

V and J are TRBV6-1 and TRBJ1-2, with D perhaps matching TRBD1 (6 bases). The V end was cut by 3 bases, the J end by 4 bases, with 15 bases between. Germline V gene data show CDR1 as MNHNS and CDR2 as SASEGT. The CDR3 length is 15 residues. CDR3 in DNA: TGTGCCAGCAGTGAGGGAACAGGGAGTTTCTATGGCTACACCTTC. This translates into CASSEGTGSFYGYTF.

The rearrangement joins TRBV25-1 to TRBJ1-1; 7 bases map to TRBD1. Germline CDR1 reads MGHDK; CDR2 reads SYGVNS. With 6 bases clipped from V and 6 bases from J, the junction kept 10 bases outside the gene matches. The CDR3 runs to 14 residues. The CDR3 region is CASRHTGDTSEAFF. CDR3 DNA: TGTGCCAGCAGGCACACAGGGGATACGTCTGAAGCTTTCTTT.

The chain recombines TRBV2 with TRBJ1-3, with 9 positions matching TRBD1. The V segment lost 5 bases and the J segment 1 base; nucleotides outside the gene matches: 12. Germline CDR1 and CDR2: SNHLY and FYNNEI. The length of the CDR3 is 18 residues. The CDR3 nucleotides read TGTGCCAGCAGTCCTATAGGGGGACAGGGATTATCTGGAAACACCATATATTTT. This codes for CASSPIGGQGLSGNTIYF.

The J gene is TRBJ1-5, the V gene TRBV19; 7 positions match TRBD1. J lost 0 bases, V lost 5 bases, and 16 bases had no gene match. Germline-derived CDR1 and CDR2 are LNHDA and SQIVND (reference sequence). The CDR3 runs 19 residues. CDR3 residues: CASSARTGQVLYSNQPQHF. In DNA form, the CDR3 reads TGTGCCAGTAGTGCCCGAACCGGACAGGTCCTTTATAGCAATCAGCCCCAGCATTTT.

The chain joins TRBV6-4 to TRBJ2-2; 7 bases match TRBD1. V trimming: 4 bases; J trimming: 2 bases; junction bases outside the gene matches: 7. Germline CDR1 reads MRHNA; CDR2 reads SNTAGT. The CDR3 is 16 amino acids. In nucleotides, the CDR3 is TGTGCCAGCAGTGGCCCTGACAGGGAAAACACCGGGGAGCTGTTTTTT. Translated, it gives CASSGPDRENTGELFF.

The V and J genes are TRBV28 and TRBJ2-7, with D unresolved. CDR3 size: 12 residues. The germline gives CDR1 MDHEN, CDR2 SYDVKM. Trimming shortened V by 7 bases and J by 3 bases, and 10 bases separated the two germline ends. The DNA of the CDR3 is TGTGCCAGCACCATGCCCGGCTACGAGCAGTACTTC. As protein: CASTMPGYEQYF.

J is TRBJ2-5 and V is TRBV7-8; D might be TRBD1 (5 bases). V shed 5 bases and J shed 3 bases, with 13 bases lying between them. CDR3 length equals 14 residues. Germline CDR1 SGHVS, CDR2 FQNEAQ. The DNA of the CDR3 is TGTGCCAGCAGCGCGCTCCCAGGGAAAGAGACCCAGTACTTC. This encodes CASSALPGKETQYF.

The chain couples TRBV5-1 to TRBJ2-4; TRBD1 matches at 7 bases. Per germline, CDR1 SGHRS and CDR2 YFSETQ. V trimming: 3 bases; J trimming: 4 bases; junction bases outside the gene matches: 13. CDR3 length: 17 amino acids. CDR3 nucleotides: TGCGCCAGCAGCTGGCAGGGCACCGGGACAGTAAAAAACATTCAGTACTTC. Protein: CASSWQGTGTVKNIQYF.